The 21 T cell receptor beta chains presented below share a single source sample, sequenced in a study of blood T cell repertoires in COVID-19. Only in-frame clones appear in the TCRdb table, and some are missing; sequencing was by immunoSEQ multiplex PCR. The table has approximately 200,000 clones, approximately 87% seen once. Sequencing was carried out using peripheral blood. Receptors originate from a man aged 55 to 70 who had recovered from COVID-19.

The V call is TRBV5-4, the J call TRBJ2-1; D is uncertain. The CDR3 runs to 15 residues. V lost 0 bases, J lost 0 bases, and 7 bases lay in between. CDR1 is SGHNT, CDR2 YYREEE, per germline (reference sequence). The chain's CDR3 is CASSLVLSSYNEQFF. In nucleotides, the CDR3 is TGTGCCAGCAGCTTGGTTCTGAGCTCCTACAATGAGCAGTTCTTC. The full variable domain, completed using reference TRBV5-4 and TRBJ2-1, is ETGVTQSPTHLIKTRGQQVTLRCSSQSGHNTVSWYQQALGQGPQFIFQYYREEENGRGNFPPRFSGLQFPNYSSELNVNALELDDSALYLCASSLVLSSYNEQFFGPGTRLTVL.

The chain uses TRBV7-2 and TRBJ2-7; weak D call: TRBD1 (6 bases). Per germline, CDR1 SGHTA and CDR2 FQGNSA. This CDR3 has 18 residues. V was cut by 2 bases and J by 7 bases, with 27 bases left in between. CDR3 sequence (DNA): TGTGCCAGCAGCTTAAGGACCCCTTCCGAAGGCAGGGGACGGGAGCAGTACTTC. Protein product: CASSLRTPSEGRGREQYF. Filled out from reference TRBV7-2 and TRBJ2-7, the complete variable domain reads GAGVSQSPSNKVTEKGKDVELRCDPISGHTALYWYRQSLGQGLEFLIYFQGNSAPDKSGLPSDRFSAERTGGSVSTLTIQRTQQEDSAVYLCASSLRTPSEGRGREQYFGPGTRLTVT.

This clone was observed a single time. V gene TRBV9 combines with J gene TRBJ2-5; 15 bases align to TRBD2. V shed 3 bases and J 5 bases; nucleotides not matched to a gene: 5. The CDR3 is 16 residues long. CDR1 and CDR2 (germline): SGDLS, YYNGEE. CDR3 sequence: CASSGGLAGGHETQYF. The CDR3 DNA reads TGTGCCAGCAGCGGGGGACTAGCGGGAGGCCATGAGACCCAGTACTTC.

The chain combines TRBV6-5 with TRBJ1-3; perhaps TRBD1 as D (6 bases). The V gene lost 6 bases and the J gene lost 4 bases, with 13 bases spanning the gap. The CDR3 loop spans 14 amino acids. Germline-derived CDR1 and CDR2 are MNHEY and SVGAGI. CDR3 region: CASRRQASGNTIYF. CDR3 coding DNA: TGTGCCAGCAGACGACAGGCCTCGGGAAACACCATATATTTT.

The V and J genes are TRBV6-5 and TRBJ1-1; D gene unclear. V was trimmed by 5 bases and J by 7 bases, leaving 14 bases between them. Per the germline V gene, CDR1 is MNHEY and CDR2 is SVGAGI. The CDR3 has 13 residues. In DNA, the CDR3 is TGTGCCAGCAGTCACCCCTCCAGGTTTGAAGCTTTCTTT. It yields the protein CASSHPSRFEAFF.

This chain connects TRBV27 to TRBJ2-3; TRBD1 is a possible D gene (6 bases). V dropped 5 bases and J dropped 4 bases, with 13 bases sitting between them. CDR3 size: 14 residues. CDR1 MNHEY and CDR2 SMNVEV come from the germline V gene (reference sequence). CDR3 region: CASSPTGPPDTQYF. The CDR3 nucleotides read TGTGCCAGCAGTCCCACAGGGCCCCCAGATACGCAGTATTTT.

V usage is TRBV3-1 (or the pseudogene TRBV3-2) and J usage is TRBJ2-5, with D possibly matching TRBD2 (6 bases). This CDR3 contains 15 residues. V was shortened by 4 bases and J by 1 base, with 13 bases between the two germline ends. The germline V gene encodes CDR1 LGHDT and CDR2 YNNKEL (reference sequence). As DNA, the CDR3 is TGTGCCAGCAGCCCCGGGGCGGGGTTCCAAGAGACCCAGTACTTC. This codes for CASSPGAGFQETQYF.

As DNA, the CDR3 is TGTGCCAGCAGTTTCCCTGTTACCGGGGAGCTGTTTTTT. It specifies CASSFPVTGELFF. The rearrangement links TRBV28 to TRBJ2-2; D ambiguous. Trimming pared 3 bases from V and 5 bases from J, leaving 7 bases between. The germline gives CDR1 MDHEN, CDR2 SYDVKM. This CDR3 contains 13 residues.

Written as DNA, the CDR3 is TGCGCCAGCAGCCAAGATACAGGACGGCTGAGGACCTACGAGCAGTACTTC. Translating gives CASSQDTGRLRTYEQYF. This chain uses TRBV4-3 with TRBJ2-7; weak D call: TRBD1 (5 bases). Trimming removed 0 bases at V and 2 bases at J, with 17 bases between. Germline V gene sequence: CDR1 LGHNA, CDR2 YSLEER. The CDR3 consists of 17 residues.

V gene TRBV5-6 combines with J gene TRBJ2-1, with 9 bases that match TRBD1. The ends lost 2 bases at V and 6 bases at J; junction bases unmatched: 6. Germline loops: CDR1 SGHDT, CDR2 YYEEEE. The CDR3 is made up of 15 amino acids. CDR3 nucleotides: TGTGCCAGCAGCTTAGAGACAGGGGGGCGCAATGAGCAGTTCTTC. As protein: CASSLETGGRNEQFF. The full variable domain, its missing parts supplied by reference TRBV5-6 and TRBJ2-1, is DAGVTQSPTHLIKTRGQQVTLRCSPKSGHDTVSWYQQALGQGPQFIFQYYEEEERQRGNFPDRFSGHQFPNYSSELNVNALLLGDSALYLCASSLETGGRNEQFFGPGTRLTVL.

V gene TRBV28 combines with J gene TRBJ2-5; 14 nucleotides match TRBD2. The germline CDR1 and CDR2 sequences are MDHEN and SYDVKM. The CDR3 contains 17 residues. Germline trimming cut 8 bases from V and 5 bases from J; bases unmatched to any gene: 13. In DNA, the CDR3 is TGTGCCAGCTGCCGCTCGGGACTAGCGGGAGAAGTGGAGACCCAGTACTTC. Its translation is CASCRSGLAGEVETQYF.

The chain links TRBV30 to TRBJ1-5, with 7 bases lining up with TRBD1. Germline trimming cut 7 bases from V and 0 bases from J; bases unmatched to any gene: 6. CDR3 length: 14 residues. Per germline, CDR1 GTSNPN and CDR2 SVGIG (reference sequence). CDR3 sequence reads: CASRTGFSNQPQHF. The DNA for the CDR3 is TGTGCCTCCCGGACAGGCTTTAGCAATCAGCCCCAGCATTTT.

The V and J genes are TRBV11-3 and TRBJ2-2; weak D call: TRBD1 (6 bases). The CDR3 loop spans 16 amino acids. Looked up from germline, CDR1 is SGHNT and CDR2 is YENEEA. V was trimmed by 4 bases and J by 0 bases, leaving 12 bases between them. CDR3 DNA: TGTGCCAGCAGCTCCGGGACACAGACGAACACCGGGGAGCTGTTTTTT. Encoded protein: CASSSGTQTNTGELFF.

V is TRBV7-3 and J is TRBJ2-5, with D possibly TRBD1 on 7 matching bases. The CDR3 is 14 residues long. The V end lost 2 bases, the J end lost 1 base, and 8 bases lay between the germline ends. The germline CDR1 and CDR2 sequences are SGHTA and FQGTGA. CDR3 amino acids: CASSLQGGQETQYF. In DNA, the CDR3 is TGTGCCAGCAGCTTACAGGGGGGCCAAGAGACCCAGTACTTC.

The V call is TRBV7-2, the J call TRBJ1-6; 7 bases are shared with TRBD1. This CDR3 region has 15 residues. The V gene's germline CDR1 is SGHTA and CDR2 FQGNSA. Losses at the gene ends were 4 bases for V and 10 bases for J; bases not matched to a gene: 10. CDR3 loop: CASSSMTGIESPLHF. In DNA, the CDR3 is TGTGCCAGCAGCTCAATGACAGGGATTGAGTCACCCCTCCACTTT.

The genes are TRBV19 and TRBJ1-1, with D perhaps TRBD1 (5 bases). The germline V gene has CDR1 LNHDA and CDR2 SQIVND (reference sequence). CDR3 length equals 15 residues. V was clipped by 6 bases and J by 5 bases, with 19 bases between them. The CDR3 loop is CASRPLFMGGTEAFF. The CDR3 bases are TGTGCCAGTAGACCCCTCTTTATGGGGGGAACTGAAGCTTTCTTT.

The J gene is TRBJ1-1, the V gene TRBV24-1, with D perhaps TRBD1 (5 bases). Trimming removed 7 bases from V and 3 bases from J, with 11 bases in between. The CDR3 sequence is 13 residues long. Germline-derived CDR1 and CDR2 are KGHDR and SFDVKD. The DNA for the CDR3 is TGTGCCACCAGGACAGAAACTGACACTGAAGCTTTCTTT. Translated: CATRTETDTEAFF.

The rearrangement uses TRBV5-1 and TRBJ2-1, with 9 bases identical to TRBD2. Trimming at V came to 2 bases and at J to 7 bases, leaving 10 bases not matched to a gene. The CDR3 has 16 amino acids. Per the germline V gene, CDR1 is SGHRS and CDR2 is YFSETQ. The DNA for the CDR3 is TGCGCCAGCAGCTTCGGCGGGAGGGCCTCGGTTAATGAGCAGTTCTTC. Protein product: CASSFGGRASVNEQFF.

The chain combines TRBV6-6 with TRBJ2-2; 8 bases are shared with TRBD2. The V segment lost 10 bases and the J segment 6 bases; nucleotides outside the gene matches: 13. This CDR3 comprises 15 residues. Germline loops: CDR1 MNHNY, CDR2 SVGAGI (reference sequence). CDR3 in amino acids: CATLGAGGKAGELFF. The CDR3 DNA reads TGTGCCACCCTTGGGGCGGGAGGAAAGGCCGGGGAGCTGTTTTTT.

The chain combines TRBV3-1 (or the pseudogene TRBV3-2) with TRBJ2-7; the D gene is possibly TRBD2 (6 bases). Per germline, CDR1 LGHDT and CDR2 YNNKEL (reference sequence). This CDR3 comprises 14 residues. V was cut by 4 bases and J by 3 bases, with 13 bases left in between. The CDR3 bases are TGTGCCAGCAGCCGCGGGACGGATAACTACGAGCAGTACTTC. This gives the protein CASSRGTDNYEQYF.

This sequence joins TRBV11-3 and TRBJ1-4, with unresolved D. CDR3 length equals 13 residues. Looked up from germline, CDR1 is SGHNT and CDR2 is YENEEA. Deletions cut 5 bases from V and 13 bases from J, with 17 bases between. The CDR3 reads CASSLRRAGGLFF. The DNA for the CDR3 is TGTGCCAGCAGCCTTAGGAGGGCCGGAGGACTGTTTTTT. Full variable domain (rest looked up from reference TRBV11-3 and TRBJ1-4): EAGVVQSPRYKIIEKKQPVAFWCNPISGHNTLYWYLQNLGQGPELLIRYENEEAVDDSQLPKDRFSAERLKGVDSTLKIQPAELGDSAVYLCASSLRRAGGLFFGSGTQLSVL.